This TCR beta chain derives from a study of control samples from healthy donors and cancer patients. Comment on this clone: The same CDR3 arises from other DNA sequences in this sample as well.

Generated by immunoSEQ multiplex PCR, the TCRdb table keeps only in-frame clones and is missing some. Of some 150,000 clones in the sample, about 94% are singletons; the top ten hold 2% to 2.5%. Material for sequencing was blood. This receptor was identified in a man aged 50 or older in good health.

Here the CDR3 reads CASSLDSNQPQHF. Written as DNA, the CDR3 is TGCGCCAGCAGCTTGGACAGTAATCAGCCCCAGCATTTT. The chain carries TRBV5-1 and TRBJ1-5; D remains ambiguous. The CDR3 totals 13 residues. With 0 bases removed from V and 4 bases from J, the gap between germline ends came to 5 bases. Per the germline V gene, CDR1 is SGHRS and CDR2 is YFSETQ.